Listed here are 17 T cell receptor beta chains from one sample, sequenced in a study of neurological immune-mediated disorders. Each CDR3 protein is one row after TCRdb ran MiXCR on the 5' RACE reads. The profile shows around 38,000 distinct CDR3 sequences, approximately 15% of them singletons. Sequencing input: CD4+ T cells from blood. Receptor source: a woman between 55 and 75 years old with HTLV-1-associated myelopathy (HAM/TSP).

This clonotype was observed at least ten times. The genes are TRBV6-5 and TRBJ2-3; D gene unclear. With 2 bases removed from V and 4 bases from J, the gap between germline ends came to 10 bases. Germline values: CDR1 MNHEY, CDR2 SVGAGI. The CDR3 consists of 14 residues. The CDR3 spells CASSYGRISDTQYF. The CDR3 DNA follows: TGTGCCAGCAGTTACGGGCGGATATCAGATACGCAGTATTTT.

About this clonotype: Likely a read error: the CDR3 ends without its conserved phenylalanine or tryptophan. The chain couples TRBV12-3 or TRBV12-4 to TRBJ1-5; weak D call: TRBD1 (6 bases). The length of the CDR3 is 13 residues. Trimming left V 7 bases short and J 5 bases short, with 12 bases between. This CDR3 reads CASTGTHDQPQHL. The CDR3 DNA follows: TGTGCCAGCACCGGGACACATGATCAGCCCCAGCATCTT.

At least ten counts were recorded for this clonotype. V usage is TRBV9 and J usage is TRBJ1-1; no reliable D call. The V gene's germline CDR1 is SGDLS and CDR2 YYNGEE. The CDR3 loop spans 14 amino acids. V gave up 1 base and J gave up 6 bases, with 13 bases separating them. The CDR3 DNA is TGTGCCAGCAGCGTAAGGGTGACCGCCTCTGAAGCTTTCTTT. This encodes CASSVRVTASEAFF.

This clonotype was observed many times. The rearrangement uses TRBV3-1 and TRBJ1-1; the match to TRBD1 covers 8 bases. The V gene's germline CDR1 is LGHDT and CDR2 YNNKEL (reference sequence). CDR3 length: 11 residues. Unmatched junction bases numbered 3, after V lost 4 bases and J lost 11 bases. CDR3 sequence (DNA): TGTGCCAGCAGCCCAGGACAGGGCGCTTTCTTT. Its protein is CASSPGQGAFF.

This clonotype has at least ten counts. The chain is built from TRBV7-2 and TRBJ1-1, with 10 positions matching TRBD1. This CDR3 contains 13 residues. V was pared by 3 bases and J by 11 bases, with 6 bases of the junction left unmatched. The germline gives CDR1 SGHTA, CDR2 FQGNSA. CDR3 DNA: TGTGCCAGCAGCTTGGGCGGACAGGGGGTGGCTTTCTTT. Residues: CASSLGGQGVAFF.

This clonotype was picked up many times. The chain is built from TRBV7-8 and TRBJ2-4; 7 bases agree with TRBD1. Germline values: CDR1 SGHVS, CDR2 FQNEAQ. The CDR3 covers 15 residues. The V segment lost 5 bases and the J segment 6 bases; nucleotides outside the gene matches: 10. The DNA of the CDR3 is TGTGCCAGCAGCACGTTAACAGGGGTTGGAAACATTCAGTACTTC. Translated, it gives CASSTLTGVGNIQYF.

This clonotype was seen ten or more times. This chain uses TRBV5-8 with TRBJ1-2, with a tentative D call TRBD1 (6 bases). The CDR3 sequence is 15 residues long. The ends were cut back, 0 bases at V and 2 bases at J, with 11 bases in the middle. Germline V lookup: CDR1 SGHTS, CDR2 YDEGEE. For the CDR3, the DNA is TGTGCCAGCAGCTTGGGTACCGGGACAAACTATGGCTACACCTTC. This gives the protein CASSLGTGTNYGYTF.

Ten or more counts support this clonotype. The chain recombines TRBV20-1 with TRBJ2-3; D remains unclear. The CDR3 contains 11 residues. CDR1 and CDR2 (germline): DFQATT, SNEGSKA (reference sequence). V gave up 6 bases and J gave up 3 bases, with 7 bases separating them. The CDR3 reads CSATHTDTQYF. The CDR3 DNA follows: TGCAGTGCCACTCATACAGATACGCAGTATTTT.

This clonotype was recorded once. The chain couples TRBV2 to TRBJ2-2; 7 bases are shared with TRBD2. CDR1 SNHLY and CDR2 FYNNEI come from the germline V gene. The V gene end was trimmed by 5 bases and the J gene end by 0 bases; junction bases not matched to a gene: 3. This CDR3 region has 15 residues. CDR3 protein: CASSPGTTNTGELFF. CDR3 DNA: TGTGCCAGCAGTCCCGGGACTACGAACACCGGGGAGCTGTTTTTT.

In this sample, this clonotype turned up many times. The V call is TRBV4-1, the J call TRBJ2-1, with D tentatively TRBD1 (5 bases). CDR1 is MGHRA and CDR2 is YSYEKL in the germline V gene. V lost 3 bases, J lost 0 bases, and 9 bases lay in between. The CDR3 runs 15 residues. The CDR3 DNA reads TGCGCCAGCAGCCAGGCAGGGAACTCCTACAATGAGCAGTTCTTC. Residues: CASSQAGNSYNEQFF.

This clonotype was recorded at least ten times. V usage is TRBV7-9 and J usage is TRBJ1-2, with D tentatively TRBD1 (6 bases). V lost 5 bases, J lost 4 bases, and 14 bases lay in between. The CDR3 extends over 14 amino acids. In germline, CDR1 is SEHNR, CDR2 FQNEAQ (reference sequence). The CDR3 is CASSAQGIGYGYTF. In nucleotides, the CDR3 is TGTGCCAGCAGCGCACAGGGTATTGGCTATGGCTACACCTTC.

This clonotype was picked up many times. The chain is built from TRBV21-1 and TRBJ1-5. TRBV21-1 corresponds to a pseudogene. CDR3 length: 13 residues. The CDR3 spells CASSKHRHQPQHF. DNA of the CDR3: TGTGCCAGCAGCAAACATCGGCATCAGCCCCAGCATTTT.

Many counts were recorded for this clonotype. The CDR3 nucleotides read TGTGCCAGCAGCCAAGATCCGGGGACTGAGCAGTTCTTC. Encoded protein: CASSQDPGTEQFF. The chain recombines TRBV3-1 with TRBJ2-1; D is perhaps TRBD1 or TRBD2 (5 bases each). Trimming pared 0 bases from V and 9 bases from J, leaving 9 bases between. The CDR3 consists of 13 residues. Germline-derived CDR1 and CDR2 are LGHDT and YNNKEL (reference sequence).

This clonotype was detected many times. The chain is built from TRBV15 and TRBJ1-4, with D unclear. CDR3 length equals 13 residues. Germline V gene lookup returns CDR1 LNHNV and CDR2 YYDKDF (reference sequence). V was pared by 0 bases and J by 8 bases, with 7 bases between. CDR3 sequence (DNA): TGTGCCACCAGCAGAGATCGAAACGAAAAACTGTTTTTT. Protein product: CATSRDRNEKLFF.

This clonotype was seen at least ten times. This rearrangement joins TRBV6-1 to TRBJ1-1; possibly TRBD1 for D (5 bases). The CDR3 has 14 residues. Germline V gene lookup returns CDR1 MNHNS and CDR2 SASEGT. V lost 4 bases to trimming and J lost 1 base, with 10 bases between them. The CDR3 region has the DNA TGTGCCAGCAGTGCAAGACAGAAGAACACTGAAGCTTTCTTT. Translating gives CASSARQKNTEAFF.

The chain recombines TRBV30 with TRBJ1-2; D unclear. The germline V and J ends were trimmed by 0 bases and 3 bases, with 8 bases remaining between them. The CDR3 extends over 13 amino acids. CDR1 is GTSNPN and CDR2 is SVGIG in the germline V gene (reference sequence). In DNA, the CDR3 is TGTGCCTGGAGTGTACAAGGGTACTATGGCTACACCTTC. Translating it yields CAWSVQGYYGYTF.

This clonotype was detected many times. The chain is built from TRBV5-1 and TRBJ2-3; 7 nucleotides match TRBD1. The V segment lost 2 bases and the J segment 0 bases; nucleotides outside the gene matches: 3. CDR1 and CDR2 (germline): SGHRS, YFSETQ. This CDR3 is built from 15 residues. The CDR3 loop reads CASSFGRGSTDTQYF. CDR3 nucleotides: TGCGCCAGCAGCTTTGGCAGGGGGAGCACAGATACGCAGTATTTT.